This T cell receptor (beta chain) was recovered during a study of blood T cell repertoires in COVID-19 (dated by TCRdb to the early 2020s). Regarding the research as a whole: Samples covering the acute and convalescent phases of COVID-19 were provided by collaborators in the United States, Italy and Spain. The repertoires were released in a freely available public database meant as a resource for research on the immune response to SARS-CoV-2. The prospective study material was composed of cDNA or gDNA derived from T cells, B-cell-depleted T cells, or PBMCs. Deeply sampled blood TCRbeta repertoires from subjects exposed to, actively infected with, or recovered from COVID-19 were included in the dataset. Where available, HLA class I and class II types were taken from metadata supplied by the sample provider and were not determined by assay-based typing. A de-identified subject ID, COVID-19 status, age in years and sex were almost always included in the sample metadata. The samples were drawn from the first 160 participants of the ongoing ImmuneRACE study and from some 1,300 subjects provided by 6 global collaborators.

The collaborating institutions used their own protocols to collect whole blood in K2EDTA tubes. For TCRbeta analysis, collaborator samples were shipped as frozen whole blood, as isolated PBMCs, or as DNA extracted from either sample type. Overall results and qualifications from the work: The amount of clinical and demographic metadata varied by source and participant and was provided uncurated.

TCRbeta CDR3 regions were amplified from genomic DNA using the immunoSEQ Assay, a bias-controlled multiplex PCR. The original pipeline was this. Within the assay, amplification of reference gene primers was used to estimate how many nucleated cells each sample contained. Sequence reads were collapsed and filtered to measure the absolute abundance of every unique TCRbeta CDR3 rearrangement. Productive Simpson clonality was computed per sample as the square root of Simpson's diversity index over productive rearrangements. TCRdb took this table from immuneACCESS and kept in-frame rearrangements with V and J called. Such tables lack part of the clones; where checked against another copy, unresolved V genes explain under half of the gap, and the rest is unexplained. The V and J calls and the clone size are those of that table, but D and trimming were determined from the DNA. This sample comprises around 70,000 clones, about 90% of them detected only once. The top ten hold more than 1.5% of the sample.

For this clone: The clone's antigen remains unknown. Base quality data are lacking; no much larger clone is found one base away.

The receptor was isolated from a woman of 80 years or more with active or convalescent COVID-19. The material sequenced was peripheral blood.

The DNA is as follows: TGTGCCAGCAGCTTGCGTCCAGGTCAGTACGAGCAGTACTTC. Its translation is CASSLRPGQYEQYF. The rearrangement combines TRBV5-4 with TRBJ2-7; too little of a D gene remains to name it. The V end loses 1 base and the J end loses 4 bases, and a stretch of 12 bases separates them. The germline V gene (reference sequence) sets CDR1 to SGHNT and CDR2 to YYREEE. Including cysteine and phenylalanine, the CDR3 has 14 amino acids. Just CDR3 DNA is preserved here, 42 bases in frame from base 1. Full variable domain (CDR3 extended with the reference TRBV5-4 and TRBJ2-7 proteins): ETGVTQSPTHLIKTRGQQVTLRCSSQSGHNTVSWYQQALGQGPQFIFQYYREEENGRGNFPPRFSGLQFPNYSSELNVNALELDDSALYLCASSLRPGQYEQYFGPGTRLTVT.